These 17 T cell receptor beta chains originate from one sample sequenced in a study of early T cells in non-severe SARS-CoV-2 infection. TCRdb re-called the 5' RACE reads with MiXCR, one entry per CDR3 protein. The table has around 50,000 distinct CDR3 sequences, 6.5% to 9.5% seen once; the top ten hold roughly 6%. The material sequenced was whole blood. The receptors shown here come from an adult who was a healthcare worker with PCR-confirmed SARS-CoV-2 infection or an uninfected control (not recorded which).

This clonotype was counted many times. The chain joins TRBV4-3 to TRBJ1-1; D is possibly TRBD1 (6 bases). The germline CDR1 and CDR2 sequences are LGHNA and YSLEER. Trimming removed 0 bases at V and 5 bases at J, with 10 bases between. The length of the CDR3 is 14 residues. In DNA, the CDR3 is TGCGCCAGCAGCCAAGAGCAGGGGAGGACTGAAGCTTTCTTT. This translates into CASSQEQGRTEAFF.

This clonotype was counted at least ten times. The V gene is TRBV27, the J gene TRBJ2-7, with a weak D call TRBD1 (6 bases). The CDR3 spans 13 residues. Trimming shortened V by 5 bases and J by 3 bases, and 11 bases separated the two germline ends. Germline CDR1 is MNHEY and CDR2 is SMNVEV (reference sequence). The CDR3 coding sequence is TGTGCCAGCAGTCAGACAGGTCTCTACGAGCAGTACTTC. The encoded protein is CASSQTGLYEQYF.

V gene TRBV28 combines with J gene TRBJ2-3; maybe TRBD2 (6 bases). The CDR3 length is 13 residues. V was cut by 2 bases and J by 12 bases, with 15 bases left in between. CDR1 and CDR2 (germline): MDHEN, SYDVKM. The CDR3 is CASSLLYVGGQYF. The DNA of the CDR3 is TGTGCCAGCAGTTTACTTTATGTGGGGGGACAGTATTTT.

This clonotype was observed many times. The rearrangement joins TRBV6-6 to TRBJ1-6; tentative D call: TRBD1 (6 bases). The CDR3 has 16 residues. Germline V gene lookup returns CDR1 MNHNY and CDR2 SVGAGI (reference sequence). Deletions cut 4 bases from V and 8 bases from J, with 18 bases between. This CDR3 reads CASSFARGGVYSPLHF. The CDR3 DNA reads as TGTGCCAGCAGTTTCGCCAGGGGTGGGGTATATTCACCCCTCCACTTT.

This clonotype was recorded at least ten times. The chain has TRBV12-3 or TRBV12-4 and TRBJ1-3, with 7 bases identical to TRBD1. The CDR3 has 14 amino acids. Trimming at V came to 5 bases and at J to 2 bases, leaving 3 bases not matched to a gene. The CDR3 loop is CASSLGGTGNTIYF. Written as DNA, the CDR3 is TGTGCCAGCAGTCTAGGGGGCACTGGAAACACCATATATTTT.

This clonotype was counted at least ten times. The chain couples TRBV6-6 to TRBJ2-3; D gene unclear. CDR3 length: 11 amino acids. Germline V CDR1 and CDR2: MNHNY, SVGAGI (reference sequence). The ends were cut back, 6 bases at V and 7 bases at J, with 8 bases in the middle. In DNA form, the CDR3 reads TGTGCCAGCAGCCCCCTCAATACGCAGTATTTT. Translating gives CASSPLNTQYF.

This clonotype showed up many times. The V gene is TRBV2, the J gene TRBJ1-1; a weak D match, TRBD1 (6 bases). V was shortened by 6 bases and J by 3 bases, with 14 bases between the two germline ends. Germline V CDR1 and CDR2: SNHLY, FYNNEI. There are 14 residues in the CDR3. This CDR3 is CASRRRGRDTEAFF. In nucleotides, the CDR3 is TGTGCCAGCAGACGCAGGGGTCGGGACACTGAAGCTTTCTTT. Full variable domain (missing parts from reference TRBV2 and TRBJ1-1): EPEVTQTPSHQVTQMGQEVILRCVPISNHLYFYWYRQILGQKVEFLVSFYNNEISEKSEIFDDQFSVERPDGSNFTLKIRSTKLEDSAMYFCASRRRGRDTEAFFGQGTRLTVV.

This clonotype was observed many times. The chain's CDR3 is CSAYLGTNEKLFF. For the CDR3, the DNA is TGCAGCGCCTACTTGGGAACTAATGAAAAACTGTTTTTT. V is TRBV29-1 and J is TRBJ1-4, with no clear D. Deletions cut 7 bases from V and 1 base from J, with 10 bases between. CDR3 size: 13 residues. The germline CDR1 and CDR2 sequences are SQVTM and ANQGSEA.

This clonotype was seen at least ten times. The rearrangement uses TRBV6-6 and TRBJ1-4; possibly TRBD1 for D (5 bases). Trimming shortened V by 7 bases and J by 8 bases, and 20 bases separated the two germline ends. The CDR3 length is 15 residues. Per the germline V gene, CDR1 is MNHNY and CDR2 is SVGAGI (reference sequence). This chain's CDR3 is CASNSGAAAEEKLFF. CDR3 nucleotide sequence: TGTGCCAGCAACTCCGGGGCGGCGGCGGAAGAAAAACTGTTTTTT.

The rearrangement uses TRBV2 and TRBJ2-5, with 10 bases aligning to TRBD2. V was clipped by 6 bases and J by 3 bases; unmatched bases: 4. The CDR3 length is 14 residues. Germline lookup yields CDR1 SNHLY and CDR2 FYNNEI. The CDR3 spells CASRTGTSEETQYF. CDR3 coding DNA: TGTGCCAGCAGGACCGGGACTAGCGAAGAGACCCAGTACTTC.

This clonotype appeared a few times. In nucleotides, the CDR3 is TGTGCCAGCAGCGACAGGGGAAATGAAGAGACCCAGTACTTC. It is translated as CASSDRGNEETQYF. The chain has TRBV7-9 and TRBJ2-5; 8 bases are a match to TRBD1. The CDR3 has 14 amino acids. Germline CDR1 and CDR2: SEHNR and FQNEAQ (reference sequence). J was trimmed by 3 bases and V by 5 bases; bases with no gene match: 5.

This chain uses TRBV20-1 with TRBJ2-5; D is ambiguous. V was shortened by 0 bases and J by 5 bases, with 4 bases between the two germline ends. Looked up from germline, CDR1 is DFQATT and CDR2 is SNEGSKA (reference sequence). This CDR3 contains 11 residues. The CDR3 DNA is TGCAGTGCTAGAGATATGGAGACCCAGTACTTC. This codes for CSARDMETQYF.

This clonotype was detected many times. The chain uses TRBV5-1 and TRBJ1-1; tentatively, D is TRBD1 (6 bases). This CDR3 has 13 amino acids. Per the germline V gene, CDR1 is SGHRS and CDR2 is YFSETQ. The ends were cut back, 6 bases at V and 5 bases at J, with 14 bases in the middle. CDR3 sequence (DNA): TGCGCCAGCAATGCAGGGGTGGGGACTGAAGCTTTCTTT. This gives the protein CASNAGVGTEAFF.

The J gene is TRBJ2-5, the V gene TRBV7-6; D gene uncertain. V lost 2 bases, J lost 2 bases, and 3 bases lay in between. The germline gives CDR1 SGHVS, CDR2 FNYEAQ. The CDR3 loop spans 12 amino acids. The CDR3 region has the DNA TGTGCCAGCAGCTTATGGCAAGAGACCCAGTACTTC. Protein sequence: CASSLWQETQYF. The full variable domain, with the rest looked up from reference TRBV7-6 and TRBJ2-5, is GAGVSQSPRYKVTKRGQDVALRCDPISGHVSLYWYRQALGQGPEFLTYFNYEAQQDKSGLPNDRFSAERPEGSISTLTIQRTEQRDSAMYRCASSLWQETQYFGPGTRLLVL.

This CDR3 is CASSFTGNRVHSPLHF. The DNA for the CDR3 is TGTGCCAGCAGTTTTACAGGGAATCGGGTTCATTCACCCCTCCACTTT. This sequence joins TRBV27 and TRBJ1-6; possible D gene TRBD1, 6 bases. This CDR3 comprises 16 residues. V was clipped by 3 bases and J by 8 bases, with 17 bases between them. Germline-derived CDR1 and CDR2 are MNHEY and SMNVEV (reference sequence).

The gene calls are TRBV20-1 and TRBJ2-7; 7 positions match TRBD1. This CDR3 contains 14 residues. Germline loops: CDR1 DFQATT, CDR2 SNEGSKA (reference sequence). V lost 5 bases, J lost 1 base, and 8 bases stayed unmatched. CDR3 sequence (DNA): TGCAGTGCTCCAACGGGACAGCCGTCCTACGAGCAGTACTTC. Translating gives CSAPTGQPSYEQYF.

This clonotype showed up just a few times. The gene calls are TRBV28 and TRBJ1-4; D possibly corresponds to TRBD1 (5 bases). CDR3 length equals 15 residues. Between the trimmed V and J ends, which lost 3 bases and 2 bases, there was a span of 10 bases. Germline V gives CDR1 MDHEN, CDR2 SYDVKM. For the CDR3, the DNA is TGTGCCAGCAGTTTCTCAGGGTCCACTAATGAAAAACTGTTTTTT. Translated: CASSFSGSTNEKLFF. Combining the CDR3 with reference TRBV28 and TRBJ1-4 gives the whole variable domain DVKVTQSSRYLVKRTGEKVFLECVQDMDHENMFWYRQDPGLGLRLIYFSYDVKMKEKGDIPEGYSVSREKKERFSLILESASTNQTSMYLCASSFSGSTNEKLFFGSGTQLSVL.